This T cell receptor (beta chain) was identified in a study of T cell repertoires in cytomegalovirus infection. In TCRdb, the reads were re-called with MiXCR into one record per CDR3 protein. This sample carries around 750,000 distinct CDR3 sequences, 32% of them seen once, and the ten largest clones take under 15%. V lost 0 bases, J lost 4 bases, and 10 bases lay in between. The CDR3 contains 14 residues. Germline values: CDR1 SGDLS, CDR2 YYNGEE. On this clonotype: Its antigen remains unknown. It may be a read error: a sequence one base away is much more abundant.

This clonotype originated in a human donor in good health (CMV status not recorded). Some clones in this sample may be carry-over from other donors' samples. The genes are TRBV9 and TRBJ1-1; perhaps TRBD1 as D (6 bases). The sample consisted of cultured CD8+ T cells from PBMCs, taken from culture after CMV antigen stimulation. CDR3 coding DNA: TGTGCCAGCAGCGTAGGCAGGGGAGGCACTGAAGCTTTCTTT. Residues: CASSVGRGGTEAFF.